This TCR beta chain appears in the sequencing data of a study of T cell repertoires in cytomegalovirus infection. Overall study context: Matching HLA type and CMV infection were both indicated by public TCR beta signatures. General study findings and limits: The cumulative frequency of public TCR beta families distinguished individuals who carried CMV together with the relevant HLA. HLA-C-restricted CMV-specific TCR beta clonotypes prevailed in the ex vivo response.

TCRdb itself ran the reads through MiXCR, one entry per CDR3 protein. The repertoire holds 250,000 to 300,000 distinct CDR3 sequences, approximately 8.3% seen once, with about 15% in the top ten. Trimming removed 7 bases from V and 3 bases from J, with 15 bases in between. CDR1 is MDHEN and CDR2 is SYDVKM in the germline V gene. The CDR3 extends over 15 amino acids. Ten or more counts support this clonotype. Its target is not known. Sequencing used PBMCs. The clonotype originates from a human donor in good health (CMV status not recorded). Some clones in this sample may be carry-over from other donors' samples. The chain combines TRBV28 with TRBJ2-2, with a tentative D call TRBD2 (7 bases). The CDR3 is CASTAAGAYTGELFF. CDR3 nucleotide sequence: TGTGCCAGCACCGCTGCGGGGGCGTACACCGGGGAGCTGTTTTTT. The full variable domain, completed using reference TRBV28 and TRBJ2-2, is DVKVTQSSRYLVKRTGEKVFLECVQDMDHENMFWYRQDPGLGLRLIYFSYDVKMKEKGDIPEGYSVSREKKERFSLILESASTNQTSMYLCASTAAGAYTGELFFGEGSRLTVL.